Below, 6 T cell receptor beta chains from the same sample are listed, as sequenced in a study of blood T cells in healthy people across ages. PCR was performed a second time for about 7 to 11 cycles using a sample-barcoded 5' primer and a J-beta primer mix. TCRdb processed the 5' RACE reads anew with MiXCR; each CDR3 protein has one entry. The data hold around 1.1 million distinct CDR3 sequences, with 30% to 40% observed a single time. The sample comprised blood. Receptors were obtained from a man aged 18 to 29 in good health.

This rearrangement joins TRBV20-1 to TRBJ1-3; 7 positions agree with TRBD1. Trimming removed 5 bases from V and 4 bases from J; junction bases left unmatched: 8. The CDR3 loop spans 14 amino acids. Germline values: CDR1 DFQATT, CDR2 SNEGSKA (reference sequence). The CDR3 DNA reads TGCAGTGCTCGCCAGACAGGGCCGGGAAACACCATATATTTT. It specifies CSARQTGPGNTIYF.

This clonotype has more than one count but fewer than ten. This rearrangement joins TRBV20-1 to TRBJ1-2, with TRBD1 as a possible D gene (6 bases). The V end lost 4 bases, the J end lost 8 bases, and 11 bases lay between the germline ends. This CDR3 comprises 11 residues. Germline CDR1 and CDR2: DFQATT and SNEGSKA (reference sequence). CDR3 protein: CSATPGEGYTF. CDR3 bases: TGCAGTGCTACCCCAGGGGAGGGCTACACCTTC.

This clonotype occurred many times. The chain uses TRBV6-5 and TRBJ2-5; D not certain. Per the germline V gene, CDR1 is MNHEY and CDR2 is SVGAGI. Deletions cut 7 bases from V and 3 bases from J, with 6 bases between. This CDR3 spans 11 amino acids. For the CDR3, the DNA is TGTGCCAGCACAGGCGAAGAGACCCAGTACTTC. Translating it yields CASTGEETQYF.

This clonotype was seen just once. In DNA form, the CDR3 reads TGTGCCACCCTACGACTAAATCGAAACGAGCAGTACTTC. Protein product: CATLRLNRNEQYF. The chain joins TRBV6-2 or TRBV6-3 to TRBJ2-7, with D possibly TRBD2 on 5 matching bases. Germline lookup yields CDR1 MNHEY and CDR2 SVGEGT. V was clipped by 10 bases and J by 5 bases, with 18 bases between them. There are 13 residues in the CDR3.

This clonotype came up once. Germline and junction disagree at one end, which may indicate a read error. The chain has TRBV7-2 and TRBJ2-3; D gene ambiguous. This CDR3 is built from 17 residues. Per germline, CDR1 SGHTA and CDR2 FQGNSA. CDR3 in amino acids: CASGLDGSEDSTDTQYF. Written as DNA, the CDR3 is TGTGCCAGCGGCTTAGATGGTTCAGAAGATAGCACAGATACGCAGTATTTT.

The chain employs TRBV18 and TRBJ2-6; D is undetermined. Germline V gives CDR1 KGHSH, CDR2 LQKENI. Trimming stripped 3 bases from V and 0 bases from J, with 12 bases between. This CDR3 spans 17 amino acids. This chain's CDR3 is CASSPDRTRSGANVLTF. CDR3 in DNA: TGTGCCAGCTCACCCGACCGCACACGCTCTGGGGCCAACGTCCTGACTTTC.